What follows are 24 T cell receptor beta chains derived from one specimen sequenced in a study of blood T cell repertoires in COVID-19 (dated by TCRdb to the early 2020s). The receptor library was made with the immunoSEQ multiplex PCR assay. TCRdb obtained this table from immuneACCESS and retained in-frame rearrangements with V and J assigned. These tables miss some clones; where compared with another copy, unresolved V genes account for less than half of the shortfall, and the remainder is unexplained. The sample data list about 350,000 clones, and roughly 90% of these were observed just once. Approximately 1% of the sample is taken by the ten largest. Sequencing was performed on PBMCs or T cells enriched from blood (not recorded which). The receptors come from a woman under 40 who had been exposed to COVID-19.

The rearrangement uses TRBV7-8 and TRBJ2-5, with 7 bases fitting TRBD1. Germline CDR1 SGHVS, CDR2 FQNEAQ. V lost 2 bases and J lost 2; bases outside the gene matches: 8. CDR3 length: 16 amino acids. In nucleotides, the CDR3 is TGTGCCAGCAGCTTAATGATGGTGGACAGGCAAGAGACCCAGTACTTC. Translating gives CASSLMMVDRQETQYF.

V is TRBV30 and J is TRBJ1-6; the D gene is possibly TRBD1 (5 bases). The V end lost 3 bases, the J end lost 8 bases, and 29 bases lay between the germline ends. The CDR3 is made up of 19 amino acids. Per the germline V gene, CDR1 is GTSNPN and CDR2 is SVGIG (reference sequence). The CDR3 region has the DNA TGTGCCTGGAGAAAAGCCATTATTTTTGGGGCGCGAAATCATTCACCCCTCCACTTT. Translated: CAWRKAIIFGARNHSPLHF.

The CDR3 is CASSFGTGLYPQHF. As DNA, the CDR3 is TGTGCCAGCAGCTTCGGGACAGGGCTTTACCCCCAGCATTTT. This chain connects TRBV11-2 to TRBJ1-5, with TRBD1 identical over 9 bases. Germline V gene sequence: CDR1 SGHAT, CDR2 FQNNGV. V lost 3 bases, J lost 10 bases, and 7 bases stayed unmatched. The CDR3 contains 14 residues.

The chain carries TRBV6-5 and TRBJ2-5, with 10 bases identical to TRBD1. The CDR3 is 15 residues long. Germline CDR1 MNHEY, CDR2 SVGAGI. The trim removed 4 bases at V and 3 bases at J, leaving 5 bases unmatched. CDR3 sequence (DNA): TGTGCCAGCAGTTCCCTCGGACAGGGGGAAGAGACCCAGTACTTC. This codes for CASSSLGQGEETQYF.

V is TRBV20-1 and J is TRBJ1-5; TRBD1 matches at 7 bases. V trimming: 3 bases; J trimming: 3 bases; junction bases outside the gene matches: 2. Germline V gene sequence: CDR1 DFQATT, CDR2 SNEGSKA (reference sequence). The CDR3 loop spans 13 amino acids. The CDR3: CSASTGDNQPQHF. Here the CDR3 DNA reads TGCAGTGCTAGTACAGGGGACAATCAGCCCCAGCATTTT.

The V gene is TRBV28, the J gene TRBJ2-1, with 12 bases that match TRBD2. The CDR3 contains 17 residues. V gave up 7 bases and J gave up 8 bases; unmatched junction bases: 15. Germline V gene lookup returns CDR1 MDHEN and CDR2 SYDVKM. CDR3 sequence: CASTPPASGRASDEQFF. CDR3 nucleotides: TGTGCCAGCACCCCCCCGGCTAGCGGGAGGGCGTCGGATGAGCAGTTCTTC. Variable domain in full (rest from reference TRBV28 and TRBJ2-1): DVKVTQSSRYLVKRTGEKVFLECVQDMDHENMFWYRQDPGLGLRLIYFSYDVKMKEKGDIPEGYSVSREKKERFSLILESASTNQTSMYLCASTPPASGRASDEQFFGPGTRLTVL.

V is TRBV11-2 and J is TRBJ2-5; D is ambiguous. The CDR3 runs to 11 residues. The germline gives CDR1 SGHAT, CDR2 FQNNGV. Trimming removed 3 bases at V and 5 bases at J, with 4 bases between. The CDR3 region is CASSFRETQYF. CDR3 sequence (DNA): TGTGCCAGCAGCTTTCGGGAGACCCAGTACTTC.

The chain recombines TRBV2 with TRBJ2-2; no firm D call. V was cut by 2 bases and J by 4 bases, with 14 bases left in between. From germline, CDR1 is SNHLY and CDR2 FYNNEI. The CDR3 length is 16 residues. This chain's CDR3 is CASSERSPRSTGELFF. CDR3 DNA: TGTGCCAGCAGTGAAAGGTCACCGAGGTCCACCGGGGAGCTGTTTTTT.

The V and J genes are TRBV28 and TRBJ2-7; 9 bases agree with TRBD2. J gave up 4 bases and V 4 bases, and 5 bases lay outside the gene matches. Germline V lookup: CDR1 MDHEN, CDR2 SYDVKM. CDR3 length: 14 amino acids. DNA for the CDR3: TGTGCCAGCAGTTCCCCTAGCGGGGTATACGAGCAGTACTTC. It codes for CASSSPSGVYEQYF.

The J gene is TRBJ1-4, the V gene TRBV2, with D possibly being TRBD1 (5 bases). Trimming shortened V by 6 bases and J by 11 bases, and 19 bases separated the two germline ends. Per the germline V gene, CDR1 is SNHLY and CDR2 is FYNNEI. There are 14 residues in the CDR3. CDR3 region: CASRGDEGREKLFF. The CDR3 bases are TGTGCCAGCAGGGGGGACGAGGGGCGGGAGAAACTGTTTTTT.

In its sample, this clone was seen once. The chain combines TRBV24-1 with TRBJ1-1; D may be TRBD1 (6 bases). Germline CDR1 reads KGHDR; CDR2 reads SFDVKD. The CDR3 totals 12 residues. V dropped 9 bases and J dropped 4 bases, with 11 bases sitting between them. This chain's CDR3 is CATSRGGTEAFF. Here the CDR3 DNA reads TGTGCCACCTCAAGAGGGGGCACTGAAGCTTTCTTT.

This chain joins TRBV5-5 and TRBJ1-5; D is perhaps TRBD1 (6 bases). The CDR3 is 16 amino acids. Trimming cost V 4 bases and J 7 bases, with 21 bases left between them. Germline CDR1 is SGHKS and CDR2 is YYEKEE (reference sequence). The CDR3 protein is CASSLISTGNGQPQHF. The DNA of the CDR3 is TGTGCCAGCAGCCTGATATCTACAGGGAACGGGCAGCCCCAGCATTTT.

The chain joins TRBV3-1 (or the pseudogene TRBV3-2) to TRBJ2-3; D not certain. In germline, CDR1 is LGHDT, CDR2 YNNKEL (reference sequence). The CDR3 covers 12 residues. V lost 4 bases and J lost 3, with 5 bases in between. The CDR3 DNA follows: TGTGCCAGCAGCCGGCATACAGATACGCAGTATTTT. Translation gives CASSRHTDTQYF.

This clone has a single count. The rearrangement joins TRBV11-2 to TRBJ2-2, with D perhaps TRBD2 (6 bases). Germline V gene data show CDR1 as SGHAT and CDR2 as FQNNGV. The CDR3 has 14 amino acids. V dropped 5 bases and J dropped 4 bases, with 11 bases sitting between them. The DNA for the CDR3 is TGTGCCAGCAGCCCCCCGGGAGTCACCGGGGAGCTGTTTTTT. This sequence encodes CASSPPGVTGELFF.

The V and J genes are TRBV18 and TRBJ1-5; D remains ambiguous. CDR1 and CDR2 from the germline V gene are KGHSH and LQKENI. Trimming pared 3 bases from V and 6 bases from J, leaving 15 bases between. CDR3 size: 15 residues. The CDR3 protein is CASSPGLDPGQPQHF. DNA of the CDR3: TGTGCCAGCTCACCCGGATTAGATCCGGGTCAGCCCCAGCATTTT.

The CDR3 loop reads CSRQPGGAQYF. The CDR3, as DNA: TGCAGTCGTCAACCGGGAGGAGCGCAGTATTTT. The chain recombines TRBV20-1 with TRBJ2-3; 7 bases agree with TRBD2. The CDR3 loop spans 11 amino acids. V shed 8 bases and J 10 bases; nucleotides not matched to a gene: 9. CDR1 and CDR2 (germline): DFQATT, SNEGSKA (reference sequence).

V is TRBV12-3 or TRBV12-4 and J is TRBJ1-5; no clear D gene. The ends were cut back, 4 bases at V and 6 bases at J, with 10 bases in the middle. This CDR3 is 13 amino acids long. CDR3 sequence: CASSSGFGQPQHF. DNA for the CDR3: TGTGCCAGCAGTTCAGGTTTTGGTCAGCCCCAGCATTTT.

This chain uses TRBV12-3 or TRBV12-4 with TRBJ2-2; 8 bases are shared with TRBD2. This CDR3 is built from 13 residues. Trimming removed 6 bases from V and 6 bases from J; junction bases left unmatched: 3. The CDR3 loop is CASSPTSAGELFF. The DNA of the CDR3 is TGTGCCAGCAGCCCGACTAGCGCCGGGGAGCTGTTTTTT.

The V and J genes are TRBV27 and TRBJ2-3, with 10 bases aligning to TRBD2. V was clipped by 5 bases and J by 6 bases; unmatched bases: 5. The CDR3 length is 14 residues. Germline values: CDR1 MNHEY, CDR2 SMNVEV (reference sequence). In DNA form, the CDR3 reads TGTGCCAGCAGTCTTGGAGCGGGAGGGGATACGCAGTATTTT. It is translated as CASSLGAGGDTQYF.

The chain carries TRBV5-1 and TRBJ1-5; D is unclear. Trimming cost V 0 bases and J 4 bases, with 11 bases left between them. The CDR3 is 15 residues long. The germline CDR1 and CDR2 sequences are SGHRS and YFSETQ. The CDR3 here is CASSLDESGNQPQHF. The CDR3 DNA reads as TGCGCCAGCAGCTTGGACGAATCGGGGAATCAGCCCCAGCATTTT.

The CDR3 spells CAWKSWEAFSYEQYF. The CDR3 nucleotides read TGTGCCTGGAAGTCGTGGGAGGCCTTCTCCTACGAGCAGTACTTC. The chain recombines TRBV30 with TRBJ2-7, with D perhaps matching TRBD2 (6 bases). This CDR3 is built from 15 residues. CDR1 is GTSNPN and CDR2 is SVGIG in the germline V gene (reference sequence). Deletions cut 4 bases from V and 0 bases from J, with 16 bases between.

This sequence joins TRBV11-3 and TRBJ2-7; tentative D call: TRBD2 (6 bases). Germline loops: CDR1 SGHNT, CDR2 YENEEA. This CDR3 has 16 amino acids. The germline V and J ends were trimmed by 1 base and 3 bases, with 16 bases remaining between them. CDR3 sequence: CASSLGARGRGYEQYF. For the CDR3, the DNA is TGTGCCAGCAGCTTAGGGGCCCGGGGGAGAGGCTACGAGCAGTACTTC.

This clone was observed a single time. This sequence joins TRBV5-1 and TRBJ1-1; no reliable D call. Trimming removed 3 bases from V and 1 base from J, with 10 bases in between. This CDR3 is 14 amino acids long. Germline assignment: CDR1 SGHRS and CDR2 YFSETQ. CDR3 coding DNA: TGCGCCAGCAGCTCCCAGTCTGGGAACACTGAAGCTTTCTTT. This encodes CASSSQSGNTEAFF.

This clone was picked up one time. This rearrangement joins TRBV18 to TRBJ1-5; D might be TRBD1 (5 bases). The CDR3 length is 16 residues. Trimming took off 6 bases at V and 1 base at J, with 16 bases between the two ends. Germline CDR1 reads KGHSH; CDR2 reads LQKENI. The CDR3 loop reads CASSGGIGASNQPQHF. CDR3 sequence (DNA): TGTGCCAGCTCGGGGGGAATCGGGGCGAGCAATCAGCCCCAGCATTTT.